Here is one T cell receptor (beta chain) with its context. Its matching antigen is unknown. Vbeta (60) and Jbeta (13) primers were used in the PCR. Sequenced by immunoSEQ multiplex PCR; TCRdb stores in-frame clones only, minus some. The sample includes approximately 190,000 clones, around four fifths seen only once; the top ten take around 1.6%. The data derive from a study of cytomegalovirus exposure and HLA in healthy donors. In the study overall: Some 80 million unique TCR sequences came from HLA-typed donors in an early release. General study results and limits: Cytomegalovirus status was reportedly diagnosed by the classifier with high sensitivity and specificity. Being productive about 87% or about 30% of the time was typical of most TCR beta V segments in an earlier analysis. In a later analysis, a missense DCLRE1C variant was linked to TCR beta V- and J-gene trimming.

V was pared by 3 bases and J by 2 bases, with 16 bases between. CDR3 length: 16 amino acids. Germline V gene data show CDR1 as KGHSH and CDR2 as LQKENI. The V call is TRBV18, the J call TRBJ1-2; possibly TRBD1 for D (6 bases). The receptor was isolated from a man aged 35 to 55 in good health and CMV-seropositive. Sequenced material: PBMCs. CDR3 sequence reads: CASSPTFGQSNYGYTF. DNA for the CDR3: TGTGCCAGCTCACCTACATTTGGACAGTCGAACTATGGCTACACCTTC.